Listed below are T cell receptor beta chains from one sample, sequenced in a study of identical twins. TCRdb re-analysed the 5' RACE reads in MiXCR, keeping a single row per CDR3 protein. The sample has roughly 720,000 distinct CDR3 sequences, 15% to 20% seen once; the top ten hold around 13%. This same sample was also taken into another study, of T cells expressing NK-cell markers.

Sequencing used PBMCs. These receptors all come from a woman aged 18-30 years in good health. The CDR3 runs from the conserved cysteine through the conserved F or W. The order of the fields is clone size, V gene, D gene, CDR3 protein. The D gene is left open where the match is weak. Some rows mark clone size as missing; the rest say once, few, many or name a class of expanded clone.

- TRBV5-1 TRBD2 CASTTSGGTDTQYF
few TRBV2 TRBD2 CASGGRRTSGKNEQFF
- TRBV12-3/TRBV12-4 TRBD2 CASRSSGSRVTQYF
- TRBV11-2 TRBD2 CASSLRSSGNGEQYF
- TRBV2 - CASGEGGGQDNEQFF
few TRBV20-1 - CSARIRDLLYNEQFF
many TRBV12-3/TRBV12-4 TRBD1 CASSPYPGQGYEQYF
few TRBV24-1 TRBD2 CATSEAGAPTDTQYF
- TRBV7-7 TRBD2 CASSPAGLAGLYEQYF
- TRBV12-3/TRBV12-4 TRBD2 CASSSASRGGLETQYF
- TRBV5-1 TRBD1 CASSPQGRGYTF
once TRBV4-1 - CASSQDSSPEAFF
- TRBV29-1 - CSVDSGVDTQYF
- TRBV5-1 - CASSLRPAWQETQYF
many TRBV15 TRBD1 CATSRDTGTGGRETQYF
few TRBV20-1 TRBD2 CSATRGLGTDTQYF
- TRBV5-1 - CASSLGREGAYEQYF
- TRBV29-1 - CSVGADVSDTQYF
once TRBV28 - CASSRLGGGKNIQYF
- TRBV6-5 TRBD1 CASSWGQEGSPLHF
- TRBV6-1 TRBD1 CASRTQGADTQYF
- TRBV7-2 TRBD2 CASSLLAGFHGEQFF
once TRBV5-1 - CASTLTGTEAFF
- TRBV4-3 TRBD1 CASSRDRRSEQYF
- TRBV6-2/TRBV6-3 - CASSQRAPPQYF
- TRBV20-1 TRBD2 CSARDVAGGTDTQYF
few TRBV7-7 - CASSPRGGEVYNEQFF
few TRBV5-1 TRBD2 CASSLTSTPNEQFF
- TRBV2 - CASSHVDSPLHF
- TRBV10-3 - CAINDRPSSPLHF
- TRBV12-3/TRBV12-4 - CASRMGESNQPQHF
- TRBV20-1 TRBD2 CSAREAGREGEQYF
- TRBV2 TRBD1 CASVPGTGLYEQYF
many TRBV6-4 - CASSDGSSTDTQYF
few TRBV20-1 - CSARDRDGGYETQYF
many TRBV20-1 TRBD2 CSAMAGLAANEQFF
- TRBV7-2 - CASSLGWRFAGRETQYF
- TRBV9 TRBD2 CASSVGGISGTQYF
few TRBV9 - CASSVVEGNTEAFF
- TRBV20-1 - CSARDGAGRAETQYF